The 27 T cell receptor beta chains below come from one sample, sequenced in a study of blood T cell repertoires in COVID-19. Libraries were prepared by immunoSEQ multiplex PCR; TCRdb keeps only in-frame clonotypes and omits some of them. The sample lists 180,000 or so clones; around 82% were seen once. Material: peripheral blood. These receptor sequences come from an elderly woman with acute or convalescent COVID-19.

CDR3 in DNA: TGTGCCAGCAGCTCGGGGGGGTCGAACACTGAAGCTTTCTTT. It encodes CASSSGGSNTEAFF. The chain combines TRBV5-4 with TRBJ1-1, with D possibly TRBD1 on 5 matching bases. V was cut by 3 bases and J by 1 base, with 10 bases left in between. The CDR3 is 14 amino acids. Germline-derived CDR1 and CDR2 are SGHNT and YYREEE (reference sequence).

The chain links TRBV9 to TRBJ2-2; possible D gene TRBD2, 6 bases. CDR3 length: 17 residues. Per the germline V gene, CDR1 is SGDLS and CDR2 is YYNGEE. Trimming cost V 2 bases and J 4 bases, with 18 bases left between them. CDR3 bases: TGTGCCAGCAGCGTTCCCCCCGGAGGGGACTCCACCGGGGAGCTGTTTTTT. As protein: CASSVPPGGDSTGELFF.

The chain combines TRBV25-1 with TRBJ2-3; D remains unclear. Germline V gene sequence: CDR1 MGHDK, CDR2 SYGVNS. This CDR3 comprises 11 residues. Trimming took off 1 base at V and 7 bases at J, with 3 bases between the two ends. Written as DNA, the CDR3 is TGTGCCAGCAGTGAATCGTATACGCAGTATTTT. Amino acid sequence: CASSESYTQYF.

The gene calls are TRBV4-3 and TRBJ1-1; perhaps TRBD1 as D (6 bases). The CDR3 has 16 residues. V lost 0 bases and J lost 0, with 11 bases in between. In germline, CDR1 is LGHNA, CDR2 YSLEER. The CDR3 coding sequence is TGCGCCAGCAGCCAAGATGGGCAGGGGTTGAACACTGAAGCTTTCTTT. Its protein is CASSQDGQGLNTEAFF.

This clone turned up a few times. V and J are TRBV27 and TRBJ1-2; a possible D gene is TRBD1 (5 bases). The CDR3 contains 14 residues. With 5 bases removed from V and 8 bases from J, the gap between germline ends came to 18 bases. Per the germline V gene, CDR1 is MNHEY and CDR2 is SMNVEV (reference sequence). For the CDR3, the DNA is TGTGCCAGCAGTCAGTGGGACTCCAGGAAGGGCTACACCTTC. Translated: CASSQWDSRKGYTF.

The rearrangement uses TRBV5-1 and TRBJ1-1, with a weak D call TRBD1 (5 bases). Germline V gives CDR1 SGHRS, CDR2 YFSETQ. V shed 1 base and J shed 7 bases, with 8 bases lying between them. CDR3 length equals 12 residues. This CDR3 reads CASSLYDSEAFF. For the CDR3, the DNA is TGCGCCAGCAGCTTGTACGACAGTGAAGCTTTCTTT.

The chain has TRBV10-3 and TRBJ1-2; TRBD1 agrees at 10 bases. CDR3 length: 14 amino acids. The trim removed 4 bases at V and 8 bases at J, leaving 7 bases unmatched. The V gene's germline CDR1 is ENHRY and CDR2 SYGVKD. As DNA, the CDR3 is TGTGCCATCAGTGCCCCCGGACAGGGGGAGGGCTACACCTTC. Its protein is CAISAPGQGEGYTF.

This clone was observed a few times. The V call is TRBV4-2, the J call TRBJ1-4, with TRBD1 as a possible D gene (5 bases). This CDR3 has 11 amino acids. The germline CDR1 and CDR2 sequences are LGHNA and YNFKEQ. V was cut by 8 bases and J by 14 bases, with 15 bases left in between. The CDR3 coding sequence is TGTGCCAGCTACTGGCAGGGCGAGCTGTTTTTT. This sequence encodes CASYWQGELFF.

As DNA, the CDR3 is TGTGCCAGCAGCCGGGACAGGGACTATGGCTACACCTTC. Translation: CASSRDRDYGYTF. The genes are TRBV7-9 and TRBJ1-2, with 9 bases fitting TRBD1. The ends lost 5 bases at V and 3 bases at J; junction bases unmatched: 1. CDR3 length: 13 residues. Per germline, CDR1 SEHNR and CDR2 FQNEAQ (reference sequence).

The V gene is TRBV7-2, the J gene TRBJ2-5; TRBD1 matches 8 bases. This CDR3 contains 18 residues. V lost 1 base and J lost 5; bases outside the gene matches: 15. CDR1 is SGHTA, CDR2 FQGNSA, per germline. CDR3 protein: CASSLGPRDRPGGETQYF. For the CDR3, the DNA is TGTGCCAGCAGCTTAGGCCCCCGGGACAGGCCTGGGGGGGAGACCCAGTACTTC.

The V gene is TRBV7-9, the J gene TRBJ2-7; D is possibly TRBD2 (6 bases). This CDR3 contains 15 residues. Trimming stripped 2 bases from V and 7 bases from J, with 18 bases between. Germline loops: CDR1 SEHNR, CDR2 FQNEAQ (reference sequence). The CDR3 DNA sequence: TGTGCCAGCAGCTTAATGTCCGCGGGAAGTGAGGAGCAGTACTTC. It is translated as CASSLMSAGSEEQYF.

CDR3 residues: CASSENRETQYF. The CDR3, as DNA: TGTGCCAGCAGTGAGAATCGGGAGACCCAGTACTTC. The V gene is TRBV27, the J gene TRBJ2-5; D is unclear. Germline V CDR1 and CDR2: MNHEY, SMNVEV (reference sequence). Trimming took 5 bases from V and 5 from J, leaving 9 bases between them. This CDR3 comprises 12 residues.

The chain recombines TRBV10-2 with TRBJ1-1; 11 bases map to TRBD1. V lost 4 bases, J lost 6 bases, and 7 bases stayed unmatched. Germline values: CDR1 WSHSY, CDR2 SAAADI. The CDR3 has 15 residues. CDR3 DNA: TGCGCCAGCAGTGGGACAGGGGGCGTAAGCGCTGAAGCTTTCTTT. It is translated as CASSGTGGVSAEAFF.

This clone was found once. The V gene is TRBV6-5, the J gene TRBJ1-3; TRBD1 matches at 8 bases. Germline CDR1 MNHEY, CDR2 SVGAGI. Trimming removed 9 bases from V and 5 bases from J; junction bases left unmatched: 9. CDR3 length: 14 residues. CDR3 DNA sequence: TGTGCCAGTGGTTTCCGGACAGGGCGAAACACCATATATTTT. Its protein is CASGFRTGRNTIYF.

The rearrangement uses TRBV5-1 and TRBJ2-3; 9 positions agree with TRBD1. The CDR3 is 19 residues long. The V gene's germline CDR1 is SGHRS and CDR2 YFSETQ. Losses at the gene ends were 5 bases for V and 4 bases for J; bases not matched to a gene: 20. The CDR3 protein is CASSHRPPWDRARADTQYF. In DNA form, the CDR3 reads TGCGCCAGCAGTCATCGGCCCCCCTGGGACAGGGCAAGGGCAGATACGCAGTATTTT.

The gene calls are TRBV5-1 and TRBJ1-2, with 10 nucleotides matching TRBD1. The V and J ends lost 0 bases and 8 bases, in that order; junction bases with no gene match: 1. Germline V lookup: CDR1 SGHRS, CDR2 YFSETQ. The CDR3 covers 13 residues. CDR3 in amino acids: CASSLGQGAGYTF. CDR3 sequence (DNA): TGCGCCAGCAGCTTGGGACAGGGGGCGGGCTACACCTTC.

CDR3 DNA: TGTGCCAGCAGTACGGCGGGGGAGCAACAAGAGACCCAGTACTTC. It is translated as CASSTAGEQQETQYF. This chain connects TRBV6-2 or TRBV6-3 to TRBJ2-5, with TRBD2 matching 7 bases. V was clipped by 5 bases and J by 2 bases; unmatched bases: 8. CDR3 length: 15 residues. From germline, CDR1 is MNHEY and CDR2 SVGEGT.

This rearrangement joins TRBV5-4 to TRBJ2-7; 14 bases map to TRBD2. Germline V lookup: CDR1 SGHNT, CDR2 YYREEE (reference sequence). The CDR3 is 15 amino acids. Germline trimming cut 4 bases from V and 4 bases from J; bases unmatched to any gene: 4. Written as DNA, the CDR3 is TGTGCCAGCAGCGCGACTAGCGGGGGGGCTTACGAGCAGTACTTC. Residues: CASSATSGGAYEQYF.

On this clone itself: One end of the junction does not line up with germline, which may come from a read error. The genes are TRBV7-3 and TRBJ1-6, with 9 bases fitting TRBD1. CDR3 length equals 15 residues. Germline V CDR1 and CDR2: SGHTA, FQGTGA. This CDR3 reads CASRRTGAYSSPLHF. The CDR3 DNA reads as TGTGCCAGCAGGCGGACAGGGGCTTATAGTTCACCCCTCCACTTT. The full variable domain, in which reference TRBV7-3 and TRBJ1-6 provide the parts outside the CDR3, is GAGVSQTPSNKVTEKGKYVELRCDPISGHTALYWYRQSLGQGPEFLIYFQGTGAADDSGLPNDRFFAVRPEGSVSTLKIQRTERGDSAVYLCASRRTGAYSSPLHFGNGTRLTVT.

The chain combines TRBV3-1 (or the pseudogene TRBV3-2) with TRBJ1-5, with D unresolved. The CDR3 sequence is 16 residues long. V was pared by 1 base and J by 6 bases, with 16 bases between. The germline V gene has CDR1 LGHDT and CDR2 YNNKEL (reference sequence). The DNA for the CDR3 is TGTGCCAGCAGCCAAGGGGCGGGTAGAGGAGGTCAGCCCCAGCATTTT. Translating it yields CASSQGAGRGGQPQHF.

The chain has TRBV9 and TRBJ1-2; 7 bases match TRBD1. The CDR3 consists of 12 residues. Germline trimming cut 3 bases from V and 8 bases from J; bases unmatched to any gene: 4. Germline V gene sequence: CDR1 SGDLS, CDR2 YYNGEE. CDR3 bases: TGTGCCAGCAGCGGGACAGGCCGCGGCTACACCTTC. Amino acid sequence: CASSGTGRGYTF.

V usage is TRBV18 and J usage is TRBJ1-1; unclear D gene. Germline CDR1 reads KGHSH; CDR2 reads LQKENI. Trimming removed 2 bases from V and 0 bases from J, with 16 bases in between. This CDR3 comprises 17 residues. CDR3 nucleotide sequence: TGTGCCAGCTCACCAATTCCGGTCTTCGAGATGAACACTGAAGCTTTCTTT. This encodes CASSPIPVFEMNTEAFF.

The V and J genes are TRBV12-3 or TRBV12-4 and TRBJ2-1; the D is unclear. The CDR3 totals 12 residues. The V and J ends lost 6 bases and 9 bases respectively, with 12 bases between them. The CDR3 region is CASSPPISEQFF. CDR3 DNA: TGTGCCAGCAGCCCCCCGATCAGTGAGCAGTTCTTC.

The chain combines TRBV7-2 with TRBJ1-2; 10 bases map to TRBD1. The J segment lost 8 bases and the V segment lost 6 bases, leaving 6 bases of the junction unmatched. CDR3 length equals 13 residues. CDR1 and CDR2 from the germline V gene are SGHTA and FQGNSA. In DNA form, the CDR3 reads TGTGCCAGCAGTCAGGGGACAGGGGCCGGCTACACCTTC. Its translation: CASSQGTGAGYTF.

The chain joins TRBV6-1 to TRBJ1-4; TRBD1 matches at 8 bases. Germline CDR1 is MNHNS and CDR2 is SASEGT. The junction had 8 bases not matched to a gene; V was cut back by 3 bases and J by 8 bases. This CDR3 has 15 residues. The CDR3 DNA reads as TGTGCCAGCAGTGACCAAGGACAGGGTAACGAAAAACTGTTTTTT. Translation: CASSDQGQGNEKLFF.

The CDR3 coding sequence is TGTGCCAGCAGCGTAGGTGGGGCAGTGACCTCTGGAAACACCATATATTTT. Protein sequence: CASSVGGAVTSGNTIYF. The chain employs TRBV9 and TRBJ1-3, with a tentative D call TRBD1 (5 bases). Trimming took 0 bases from V and 0 from J, leaving 13 bases between them. The CDR3 is made up of 17 amino acids. CDR1 is SGDLS and CDR2 is YYNGEE in the germline V gene.

The V gene is TRBV7-2, the J gene TRBJ1-1; perhaps TRBD1 as D (5 bases). The V and J ends lost 1 base and 1 base respectively, with 13 bases between them. The CDR3 is made up of 16 amino acids. Germline V gives CDR1 SGHTA, CDR2 FQGNSA. Here the CDR3 reads CASSLDFRVTNTEAFF. CDR3 sequence (DNA): TGTGCCAGCAGCTTAGATTTCAGGGTTACGAACACTGAAGCTTTCTTT.